A single sample is the source of the 7 T cell receptor beta chains below, sequenced in a study of blood T cell repertoires in COVID-19. The method was immunoSEQ multiplex PCR; TCRdb's version includes in-frame clones alone and lacks a portion of them. The table shows some 74,000 clones, with 65% to 90% occurring only once. Input material: peripheral blood. These receptors originate from a man of 80 years or more with acute or convalescent COVID-19.

V gene TRBV2 combines with J gene TRBJ1-4; TRBD1 agrees at 7 bases. CDR1 SNHLY and CDR2 FYNNEI come from the germline V gene. Germline trimming cut 5 bases from V and 3 bases from J; bases unmatched to any gene: 9. The CDR3 loop spans 16 amino acids. Here the CDR3 reads CASSSEVGTANEKLFF. CDR3 coding DNA: TGTGCCAGCAGTTCCGAAGTCGGGACAGCTAATGAAAAACTGTTTTTT.

To note about this clone: Other nucleotide sequences from this sample produce the same CDR3. The CDR3: CSVEGDRGDTEAFF. DNA for the CDR3: TGCAGCGTTGAAGGGGACAGGGGTGACACTGAAGCTTTCTTT. This chain links TRBV29-1 with TRBJ1-1; 10 bases are a match to TRBD1. CDR3 length: 14 residues. Per germline, CDR1 SQVTM and CDR2 ANQGSEA. After removal of 1 base from V and 3 bases from J, the junction contained 2 bases not matched to a gene.

This chain links TRBV6-5 with TRBJ2-1; 7 bases agree with TRBD1. Germline CDR1 reads MNHEY; CDR2 reads SVGAGI. The CDR3 covers 16 residues. V lost 1 base and J lost 6; bases outside the gene matches: 9. For the CDR3, the DNA is TGTGCCAGCAGTTACTTACAGGGGAGTGGGGCCAATGAGCAGTTCTTC. Translated, it gives CASSYLQGSGANEQFF.

The J gene is TRBJ1-3, the V gene TRBV18, with TRBD1 matching over 7 bases. The length of the CDR3 is 16 residues. Germline trimming cut 2 bases from V and 4 bases from J; bases unmatched to any gene: 8. Germline assignment: CDR1 KGHSH and CDR2 LQKENI. The DNA of the CDR3 is TGTGCCAGCTCACCAAGGGGGCTCGGACCCGGAAACACCATATATTTT. Translation: CASSPRGLGPGNTIYF.

This chain links TRBV28 with TRBJ1-2; D uncertain. Germline values: CDR1 MDHEN, CDR2 SYDVKM. Trimming removed 7 bases from V and 6 bases from J, with 15 bases in between. The CDR3 has 13 amino acids. The CDR3 sequence: CASTDSLEDGYTF. DNA for the CDR3: TGTGCCAGCACTGACTCTTTGGAGGATGGCTACACCTTC.

The chain combines TRBV5-1 with TRBJ2-7, with D perhaps matching TRBD2 (6 bases). The CDR3 is made up of 15 amino acids. The ends were cut back, 4 bases at V and 3 bases at J, with 17 bases in the middle. The germline V gene has CDR1 SGHRS and CDR2 YFSETQ. Here the CDR3 reads CASSRGPEGLYEQYF. DNA of the CDR3: TGCGCCAGCAGCCGGGGACCAGAGGGACTCTACGAGCAGTACTTC.

This clone appeared a single time. The chain joins TRBV7-3 to TRBJ1-1, with D possibly TRBD1 on 6 matching bases. V was clipped by 2 bases and J by 1 base, with 11 bases between them. The CDR3 loop spans 15 amino acids. CDR1 is SGHTA and CDR2 is FQGTGA in the germline V gene. The CDR3 reads CASSLQGHENTEAFF. For the CDR3, the DNA is TGTGCCAGCAGCTTACAGGGACACGAGAACACTGAAGCTTTCTTT. The whole variable domain, filled in from reference TRBV7-3 and TRBJ1-1, reads GAGVSQTPSNKVTEKGKYVELRCDPISGHTALYWYRQSLGQGPEFLIYFQGTGAADDSGLPNDRFFAVRPEGSVSTLKIQRTERGDSAVYLCASSLQGHENTEAFFGQGTRLTVV.